The clone carrying this TCR beta chain was counted a few times. This sample is drawn from a study of blood T cell repertoires in COVID-19. Germline V gene data show CDR1 as MNHEY and CDR2 as SMNVEV (reference sequence). The CDR3 loop spans 14 amino acids. The V gene lost 2 bases and the J gene lost 5 bases, with 7 bases spanning the gap. The method was immunoSEQ multiplex PCR; TCRdb's version includes in-frame clones alone and lacks a portion of them. The sample contains 200,000 to 300,000 clones, around 80% of which appear only once. Sequenced input: peripheral blood. This clonotype originated in a human donor in a cohort sampled during active COVID-19. The chain links TRBV27 to TRBJ1-6, with no clear D. This CDR3 reads CASSLEDNNSPLHF. In DNA, the CDR3 is TGTGCCAGCAGTTTAGAGGATAATAATTCACCCCTCCACTTT.